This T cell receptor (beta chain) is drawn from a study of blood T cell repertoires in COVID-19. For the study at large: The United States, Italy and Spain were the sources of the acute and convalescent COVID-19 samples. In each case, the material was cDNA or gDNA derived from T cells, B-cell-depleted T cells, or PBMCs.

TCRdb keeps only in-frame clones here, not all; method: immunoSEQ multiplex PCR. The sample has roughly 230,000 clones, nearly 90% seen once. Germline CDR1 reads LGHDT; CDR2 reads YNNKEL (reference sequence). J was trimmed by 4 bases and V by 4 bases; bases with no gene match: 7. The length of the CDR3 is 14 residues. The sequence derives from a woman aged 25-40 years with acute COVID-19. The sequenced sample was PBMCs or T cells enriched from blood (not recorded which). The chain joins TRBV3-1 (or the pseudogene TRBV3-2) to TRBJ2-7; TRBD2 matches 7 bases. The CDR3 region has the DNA TGTGCCAGCAGCCGCACTAGCGCTCGGTACGAGCAGTACTTC. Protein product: CASSRTSARYEQYF.